The 15 T cell receptor beta chains below all came from one sample that was sequenced in a study of OX40 agonist ivuxolimab in advanced cancers. Libraries were prepared by immunoSEQ multiplex PCR; TCRdb keeps only in-frame clonotypes and omits some of them. This sample has some 81,000 clones, with around 87% found just once. Specimen: CD4+ or CD8+ T cells sorted from blood, collected in a trial of the OX40 agonist ivuxolimab. These receptor sequences come from an adult with an advanced solid tumor such as melanoma, head and neck, liver or kidney cancer.

The chain couples TRBV27 to TRBJ2-7; TRBD2 might be the D (6 bases). Between the trimmed V and J ends, which lost 6 bases and 0 bases, there was a span of 21 bases. This CDR3 contains 17 residues. Per germline, CDR1 MNHEY and CDR2 SMNVEV (reference sequence). CDR3 sequence: CASSPSGWQESSYEQYF. CDR3 nucleotides: TGTGCCAGCAGCCCAAGCGGGTGGCAGGAAAGCTCCTACGAGCAGTACTTC.

The V gene is TRBV19, the J gene TRBJ2-3, with D unresolved. Germline V gene lookup returns CDR1 LNHDA and CDR2 SQIVND (reference sequence). Trimming cost V 10 bases and J 0 bases, with 8 bases left between them. The CDR3 covers 12 residues. The CDR3 sequence is CATSSSTDTQYF. CDR3 nucleotides: TGTGCCACCTCCTCCAGCACAGATACGCAGTATTTT.

The rearrangement joins TRBV2 to TRBJ2-7; D is unresolved. Germline CDR1 and CDR2: SNHLY and FYNNEI. V was shortened by 8 bases and J by 4 bases, with 12 bases between the two germline ends. There are 12 residues in the CDR3. The CDR3 DNA sequence: TGTGCCAGCTATCAGACCGAGTACGAGCAGTACTTC. Translating gives CASYQTEYEQYF.

This chain links TRBV28 with TRBJ2-7; TRBD1 aligns across 8 bases. The CDR3 runs to 15 residues. Losses at the gene ends were 2 bases for V and 0 bases for J; bases not matched to a gene: 3. The V gene's germline CDR1 is MDHEN and CDR2 SYDVKM. DNA of the CDR3: TGTGCCAGCAGTTTAAGGGACAGGCACTCCTACGAGCAGTACTTC. This codes for CASSLRDRHSYEQYF.

The V call is TRBV19, the J call TRBJ1-4; D unclear. The V and J ends lost 3 bases and 2 bases respectively, with 10 bases between them. In germline, CDR1 is LNHDA, CDR2 SQIVND (reference sequence). CDR3 length: 15 amino acids. CDR3 residues: CASSIHRGTNEKLFF. The CDR3 nucleotides are TGTGCCAGTAGTATCCACCGAGGGACTAATGAAAAACTGTTTTTT.

This CDR3 reads CASSLAQSSYNEQFF. The CDR3 nucleotides are TGCGCCAGCAGCCTAGCGCAGAGCTCCTACAATGAGCAGTTCTTC. The chain carries TRBV4-3 and TRBJ2-1, with D possibly being TRBD2 (5 bases). The CDR3 spans 15 residues. Deletions cut 4 bases from V and 0 bases from J, with 10 bases between. Germline V gene lookup returns CDR1 LGHNA and CDR2 YSLEER.

The chain recombines TRBV19 with TRBJ1-1; 7 bases fit TRBD1. V shed 5 bases and J 7 bases; nucleotides not matched to a gene: 10. The CDR3 extends over 14 amino acids. The V gene's germline CDR1 is LNHDA and CDR2 SQIVND (reference sequence). CDR3 DNA sequence: TGTGCCAGTAGTGCGACAGGGAATTACGGTGAAGCTTTCTTT. Translation: CASSATGNYGEAFF.

The gene calls are TRBV6-5 and TRBJ2-7, with TRBD2 as a possible D gene (6 bases). V was cut by 6 bases and J by 7 bases, with 16 bases left in between. CDR1 is MNHEY, CDR2 SVGAGI, per germline. The CDR3 runs to 13 residues. The CDR3 reads CASRGTGLPEQYF. CDR3 DNA sequence: TGTGCCAGCAGGGGAACGGGACTCCCGGAGCAGTACTTC.

The V and J genes are TRBV4-2 and TRBJ2-2; possible D gene TRBD2, 6 bases. From germline, CDR1 is LGHNA and CDR2 YNFKEQ. There are 15 residues in the CDR3. V was clipped by 4 bases and J by 8 bases, with 17 bases between them. CDR3 protein: CASSPRLGILGELFF. The CDR3 region has the DNA TGTGCCAGCAGCCCTCGACTAGGGATTTTGGGGGAGCTGTTTTTT.

As concerns this clone: Mismatch with germline at one junction end may stem from a read error. The chain recombines TRBV5-1 with TRBJ2-1; unclear D gene. CDR1 SGHRS and CDR2 YFSETQ come from the germline V gene. This CDR3 is 14 amino acids long. This chain's CDR3 is CTSSVQDRHNEQFF. The DNA of the CDR3 is TGTACCAGCAGCGTTCAGGACCGCCACAATGAGCAGTTCTTC.

The V gene is TRBV9, the J gene TRBJ1-3; D unclear. This CDR3 has 13 amino acids. From germline, CDR1 is SGDLS and CDR2 YYNGEE. V was trimmed by 4 bases and J by 3 bases, leaving 8 bases between them. The CDR3 nucleotides are TGTGCCAGCAGCCTCGATAATGGAAACACCATATATTTT. Its protein is CASSLDNGNTIYF.

V is TRBV30 and J is TRBJ2-5; 7 bases are a match to TRBD2. The CDR3 totals 13 residues. V lost 2 bases, J lost 1 base, and 1 base stayed unmatched. Germline CDR1 and CDR2: GTSNPN and SVGIG (reference sequence). This chain's CDR3 is CAWSWGGQETQYF. The CDR3 region has the DNA TGTGCCTGGAGTTGGGGGGGCCAAGAGACCCAGTACTTC.

The chain links TRBV6-5 to TRBJ2-1, with 10 bases aligning to TRBD1. The CDR3 runs to 16 residues. V lost 2 bases, J lost 7 bases, and 8 bases stayed unmatched. The germline CDR1 and CDR2 sequences are MNHEY and SVGAGI. The CDR3 loop reads CASSYPGTGVKNEQFF. The CDR3 DNA is TGTGCCAGCAGTTACCCGGGGACAGGGGTAAAAAATGAGCAGTTCTTC.

This clone was detected once. The chain couples TRBV6-6 to TRBJ2-3; TRBD2 agrees at 10 bases. This CDR3 region has 16 residues. J was trimmed by 0 bases and V by 1 base; bases with no gene match: 1. CDR1 is MNHNY and CDR2 is SVGAGI in the germline V gene (reference sequence). The CDR3 spells CASSYLTSGSTDTQYF. CDR3 DNA: TGTGCCAGCAGTTACTTGACTAGCGGGAGCACAGATACGCAGTATTTT.

The V and J genes are TRBV28 and TRBJ2-1, with no clear D. The ends were cut back, 2 bases at V and 9 bases at J, with 5 bases in the middle. Per the germline V gene, CDR1 is MDHEN and CDR2 is SYDVKM. The CDR3 totals 11 residues. The CDR3 DNA sequence: TGTGCCAGCAGTTTAAACTTTGAGCAGTTCTTC. Its protein is CASSLNFEQFF.